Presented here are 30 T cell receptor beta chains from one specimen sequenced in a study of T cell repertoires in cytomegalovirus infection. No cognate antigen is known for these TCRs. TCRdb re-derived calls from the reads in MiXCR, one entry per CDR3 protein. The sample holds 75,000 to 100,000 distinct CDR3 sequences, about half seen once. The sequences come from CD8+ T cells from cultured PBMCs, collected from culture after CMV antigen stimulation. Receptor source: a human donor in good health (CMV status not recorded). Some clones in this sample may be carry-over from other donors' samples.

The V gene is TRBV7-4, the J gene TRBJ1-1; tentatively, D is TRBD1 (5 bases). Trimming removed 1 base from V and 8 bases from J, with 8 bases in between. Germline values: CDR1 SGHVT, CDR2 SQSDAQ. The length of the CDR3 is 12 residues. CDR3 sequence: CASSLGGDEAFF. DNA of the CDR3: TGTGCCAGCAGCTTAGGGGGCGACGAAGCTTTCTTT.

The CDR3 region has the DNA TGTGCCAGCAGTTATCCGCAGGGGACCTCCTACGAGCAGTACTTC. It encodes CASSYPQGTSYEQYF. This chain connects TRBV6-2 or TRBV6-3 to TRBJ2-7; tentatively, D is TRBD1 (6 bases). V was trimmed by 3 bases and J by 0 bases, leaving 12 bases between them. The CDR3 contains 15 residues. Germline CDR1 is MNHEY and CDR2 is SVGEGT.

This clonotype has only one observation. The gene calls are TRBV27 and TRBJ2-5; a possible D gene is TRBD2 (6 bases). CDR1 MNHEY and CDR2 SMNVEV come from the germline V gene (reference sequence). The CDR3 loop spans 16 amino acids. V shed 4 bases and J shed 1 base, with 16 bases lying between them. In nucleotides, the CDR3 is TGTGCCAGCAGTTGTTCCGGGATAGCGGCCCAAGAGACCCAGTACTTC. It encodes CASSCSGIAAQETQYF.

CDR3 bases: TGTGCCAGCAACCCAAGACAAAGCTCCTACAATGAGCAGTTCTTC. It yields the protein CASNPRQSSYNEQFF. V usage is TRBV7-6 and J usage is TRBJ2-1; D is ambiguous. The CDR3 consists of 15 residues. Germline lookup yields CDR1 SGHVS and CDR2 FNYEAQ. Trimming stripped 7 bases from V and 0 bases from J, with 13 bases between.

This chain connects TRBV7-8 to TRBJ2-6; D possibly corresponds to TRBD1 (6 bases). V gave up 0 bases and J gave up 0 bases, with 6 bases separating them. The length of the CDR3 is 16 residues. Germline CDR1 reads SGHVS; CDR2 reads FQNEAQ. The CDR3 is CASSLADSSGANVLTF. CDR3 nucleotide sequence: TGTGCCAGCAGCTTAGCGGACAGCTCTGGGGCCAACGTCCTGACTTTC.

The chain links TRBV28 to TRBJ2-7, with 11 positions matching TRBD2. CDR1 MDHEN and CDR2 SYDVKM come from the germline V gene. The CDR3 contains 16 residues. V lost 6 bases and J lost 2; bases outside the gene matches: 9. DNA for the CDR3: TGTGCCAGCAGGTTTAAAGGGACTAGCGGACCCTACGAGCAGTACTTC. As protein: CASRFKGTSGPYEQYF.

The CDR3, as DNA: TGTGCCAGCAGCTTATTTTACACAGAAAATAACTATGGCTACACCTTC. Translation: CASSLFYTENNYGYTF. This chain joins TRBV7-9 and TRBJ1-2; D remains ambiguous. Germline-derived CDR1 and CDR2 are SEHNR and FQNEAQ (reference sequence). The CDR3 runs to 16 residues. V was cut by 2 bases and J by 1 base, with 14 bases left in between.

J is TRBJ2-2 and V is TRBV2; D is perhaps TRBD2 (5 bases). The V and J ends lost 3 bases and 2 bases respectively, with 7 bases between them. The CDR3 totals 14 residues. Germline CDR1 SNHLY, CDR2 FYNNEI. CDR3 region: CASSDRTNTGELFF. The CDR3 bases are TGTGCCAGCAGTGATCGGACTAACACCGGGGAGCTGTTTTTT.

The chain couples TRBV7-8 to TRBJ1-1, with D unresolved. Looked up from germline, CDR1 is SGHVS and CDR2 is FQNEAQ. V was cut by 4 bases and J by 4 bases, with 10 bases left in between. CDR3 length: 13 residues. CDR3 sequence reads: CASSSWGSTEAFF. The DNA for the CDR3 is TGTGCCAGCAGCTCTTGGGGAAGCACTGAAGCTTTCTTT.

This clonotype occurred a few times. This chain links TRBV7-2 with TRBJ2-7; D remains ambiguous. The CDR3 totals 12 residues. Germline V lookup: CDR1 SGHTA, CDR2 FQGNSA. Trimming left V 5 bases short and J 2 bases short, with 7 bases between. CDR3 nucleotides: TGTGCCAGCAGCGGCATAACCTACGAGCAGTACTTC. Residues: CASSGITYEQYF.

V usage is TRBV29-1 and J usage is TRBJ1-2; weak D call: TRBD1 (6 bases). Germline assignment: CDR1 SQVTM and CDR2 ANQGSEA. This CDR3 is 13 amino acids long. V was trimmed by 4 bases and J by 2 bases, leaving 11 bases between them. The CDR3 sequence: CSVADRSNYGYTF. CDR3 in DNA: TGCAGCGTTGCAGACAGGTCGAACTATGGCTACACCTTC.

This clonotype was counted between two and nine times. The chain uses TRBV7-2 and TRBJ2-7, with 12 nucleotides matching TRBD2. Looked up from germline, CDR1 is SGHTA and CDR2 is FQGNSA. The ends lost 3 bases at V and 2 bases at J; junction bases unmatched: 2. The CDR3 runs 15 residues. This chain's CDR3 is CASSFSSGRAYEQYF. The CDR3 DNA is TGTGCCAGCAGCTTCTCTAGCGGGAGGGCCTACGAGCAGTACTTC.

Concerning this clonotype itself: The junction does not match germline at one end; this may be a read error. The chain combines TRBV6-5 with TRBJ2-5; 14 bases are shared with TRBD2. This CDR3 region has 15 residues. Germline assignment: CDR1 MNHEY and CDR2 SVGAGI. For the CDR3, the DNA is TGTGCCCGCAGCCGACTAGCGGGAGGGCAAGAGACCCAGTACTTC. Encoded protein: CARSRLAGGQETQYF.

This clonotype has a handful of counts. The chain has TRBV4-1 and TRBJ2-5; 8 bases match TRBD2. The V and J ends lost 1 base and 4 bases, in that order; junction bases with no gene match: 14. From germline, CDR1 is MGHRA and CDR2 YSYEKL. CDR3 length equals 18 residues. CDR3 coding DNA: TGCGCCAGCAGCCAAGCCCCTCTACAGCGGGAGAGACTAGAGACCCAGTACTTC. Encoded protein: CASSQAPLQRERLETQYF.

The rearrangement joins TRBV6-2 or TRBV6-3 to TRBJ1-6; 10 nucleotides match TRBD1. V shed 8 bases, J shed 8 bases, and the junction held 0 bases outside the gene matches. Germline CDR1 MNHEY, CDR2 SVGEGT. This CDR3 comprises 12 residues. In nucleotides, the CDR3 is TGTGCCAGCGGGACAGGGGATTCACCCCTCCACTTT. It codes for CASGTGDSPLHF.

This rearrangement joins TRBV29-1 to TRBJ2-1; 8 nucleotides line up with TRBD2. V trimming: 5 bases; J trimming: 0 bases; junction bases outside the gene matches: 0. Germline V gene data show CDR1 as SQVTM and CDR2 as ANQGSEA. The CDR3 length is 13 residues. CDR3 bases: TGCAGCGTTAGCGGGAGCTCCTACAATGAGCAGTTCTTC. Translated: CSVSGSSYNEQFF.

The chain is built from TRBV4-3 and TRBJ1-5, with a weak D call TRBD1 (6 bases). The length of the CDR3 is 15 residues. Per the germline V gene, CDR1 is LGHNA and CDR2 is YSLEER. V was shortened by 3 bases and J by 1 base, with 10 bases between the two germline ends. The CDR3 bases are TGCGCCAGCAGCCACCGACAGGAGAGCAATCAGCCCCAGCATTTT. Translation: CASSHRQESNQPQHF.

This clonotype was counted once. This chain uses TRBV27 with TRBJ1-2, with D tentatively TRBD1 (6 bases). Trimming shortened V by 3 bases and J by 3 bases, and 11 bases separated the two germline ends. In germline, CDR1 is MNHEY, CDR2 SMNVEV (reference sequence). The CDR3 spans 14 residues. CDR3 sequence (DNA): TGTGCCAGCAGTTTTGGGGCAGGGGACTATGGCTACACCTTC. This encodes CASSFGAGDYGYTF.

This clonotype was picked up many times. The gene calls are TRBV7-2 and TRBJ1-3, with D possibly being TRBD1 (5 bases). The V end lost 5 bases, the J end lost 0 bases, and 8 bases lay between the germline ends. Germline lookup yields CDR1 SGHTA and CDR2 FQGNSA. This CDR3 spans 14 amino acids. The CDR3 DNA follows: TGTGCCAGCAGCCCAGGGATCTCTGGAAACACCATATATTTT. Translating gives CASSPGISGNTIYF. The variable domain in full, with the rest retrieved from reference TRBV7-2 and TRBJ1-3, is GAGVSQSPSNKVTEKGKDVELRCDPISGHTALYWYRQSLGQGLEFLIYFQGNSAPDKSGLPSDRFSAERTGGSVSTLTIQRTQQEDSAVYLCASSPGISGNTIYFGEGSWLTVV.

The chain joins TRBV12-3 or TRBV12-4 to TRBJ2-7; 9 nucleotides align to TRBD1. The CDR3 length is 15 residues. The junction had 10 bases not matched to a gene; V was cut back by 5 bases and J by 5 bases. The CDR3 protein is CASSLSGTGTNEQYF. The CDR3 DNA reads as TGTGCCAGCAGTCTCTCCGGGACAGGGACAAACGAGCAGTACTTC.

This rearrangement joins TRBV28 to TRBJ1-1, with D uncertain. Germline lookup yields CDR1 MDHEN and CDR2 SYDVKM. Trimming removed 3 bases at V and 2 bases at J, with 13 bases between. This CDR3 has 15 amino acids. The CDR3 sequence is CASSFEGLKNTEAFF. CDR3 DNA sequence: TGTGCCAGCAGTTTCGAAGGACTAAAAAACACTGAAGCTTTCTTT.

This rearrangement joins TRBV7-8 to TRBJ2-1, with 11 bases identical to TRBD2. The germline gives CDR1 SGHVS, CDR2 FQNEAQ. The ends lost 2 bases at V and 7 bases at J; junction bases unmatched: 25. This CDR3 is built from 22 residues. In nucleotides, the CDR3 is TGTGCCAGCAGCTTAATCTTAGCGGGGGGGGCTAATAACAAACTCGAGAGAAATGAGCAGTTCTTC. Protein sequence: CASSLILAGGANNKLERNEQFF.

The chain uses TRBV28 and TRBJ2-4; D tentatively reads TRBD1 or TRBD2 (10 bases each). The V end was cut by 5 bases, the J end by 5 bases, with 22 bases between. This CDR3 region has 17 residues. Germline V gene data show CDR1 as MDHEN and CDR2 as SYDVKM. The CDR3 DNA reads TGTGCCAGCAGTCTAACTAGCGGGACAGGGGACGAAAACATTCAGTACTTC. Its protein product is CASSLTSGTGDENIQYF.

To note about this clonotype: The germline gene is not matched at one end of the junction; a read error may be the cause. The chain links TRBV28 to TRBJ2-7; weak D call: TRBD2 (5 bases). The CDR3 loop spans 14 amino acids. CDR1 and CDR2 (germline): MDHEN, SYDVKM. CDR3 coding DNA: TGTGCCTGCACTCCCACCCAATTCGACTACGAGCAATACTTC. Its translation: CACTPTQFDYEQYF.

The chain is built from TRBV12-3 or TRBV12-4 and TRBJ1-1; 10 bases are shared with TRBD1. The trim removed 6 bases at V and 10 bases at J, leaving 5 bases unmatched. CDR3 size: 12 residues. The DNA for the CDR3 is TGTGCCAGCAGATTCGGACAGGGGGGAGCTTTCTTT. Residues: CASRFGQGGAFF.

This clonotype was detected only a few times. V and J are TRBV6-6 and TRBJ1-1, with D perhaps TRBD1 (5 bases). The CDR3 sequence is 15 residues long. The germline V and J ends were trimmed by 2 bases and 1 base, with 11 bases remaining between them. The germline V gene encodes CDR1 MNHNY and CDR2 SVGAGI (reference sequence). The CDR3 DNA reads TGTGCCAGCAGTTACAACCCTCAGGGGAACACTGAAGCTTTCTTT. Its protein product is CASSYNPQGNTEAFF.

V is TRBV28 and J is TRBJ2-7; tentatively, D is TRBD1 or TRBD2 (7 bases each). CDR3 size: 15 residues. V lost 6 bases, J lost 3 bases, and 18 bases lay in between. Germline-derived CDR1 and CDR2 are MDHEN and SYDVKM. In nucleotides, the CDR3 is TGTGCCAGCAGGATAGGGGGGGACAGCGTCTACGAGCAGTACTTC. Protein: CASRIGGDSVYEQYF. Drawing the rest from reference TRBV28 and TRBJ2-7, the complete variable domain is DVKVTQSSRYLVKRTGEKVFLECVQDMDHENMFWYRQDPGLGLRLIYFSYDVKMKEKGDIPEGYSVSREKKERFSLILESASTNQTSMYLCASRIGGDSVYEQYFGPGTRLTVT.

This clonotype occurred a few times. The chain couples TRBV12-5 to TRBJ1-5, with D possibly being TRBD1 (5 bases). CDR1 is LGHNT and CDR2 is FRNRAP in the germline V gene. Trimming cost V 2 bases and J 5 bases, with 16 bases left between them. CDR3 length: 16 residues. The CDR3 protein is CASGLPDRVGDQPQHF. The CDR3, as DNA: TGTGCTAGTGGTTTGCCGGACCGGGTAGGGGATCAGCCCCAGCATTTT.

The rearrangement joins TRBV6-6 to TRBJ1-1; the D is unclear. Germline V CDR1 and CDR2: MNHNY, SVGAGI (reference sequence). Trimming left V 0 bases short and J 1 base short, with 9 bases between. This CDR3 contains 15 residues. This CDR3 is CASSYSPGPNTEAFF. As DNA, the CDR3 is TGTGCCAGCAGTTACTCCCCAGGACCGAACACTGAAGCTTTCTTT.

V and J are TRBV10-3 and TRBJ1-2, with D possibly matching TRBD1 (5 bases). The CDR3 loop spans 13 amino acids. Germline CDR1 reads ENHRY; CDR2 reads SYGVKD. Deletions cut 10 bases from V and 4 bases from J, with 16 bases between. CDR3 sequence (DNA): TGTGCCAGCAGCCGGGACCCCTTCTATGGCTACACCTTC. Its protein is CASSRDPFYGYTF.